Listed below are T cell receptor beta chains from one sample, sequenced in a study of T cell changes during pregnancy in multiple sclerosis. The assay was immunoSEQ multiplex PCR, and TCRdb's table has in-frame clones only and misses some. Here the sample spans 79,000 or so clones, less than 90% being singletons. Sequencing used peripheral blood, obtained before pregnancy. The origin of the receptors is a female donor with multiple sclerosis, enrolled in a pregnancy study. Each CDR3 is given with its conserved first and last residue. The D gene is left open where the match is weak. The size of a clone is reported for some rows only, either as once, few or many, or as a class for expanded clones.

d_call: .; clone_size: .; j_call: TRBJ2-7; v_call: TRBV18; cdr3_aa: CASSPDPGSLHYEQYF; cdr3_nt: TGTGCCAGCTCTCCAGATCCGGGTTCCTTGCACTACGAGCAGTACTTC
d_call: TRBD1; clone_size: .; j_call: TRBJ2-1; v_call: TRBV12-5; cdr3_aa: CASGLGQGSNEQFF; cdr3_nt: TGTGCTAGTGGTTTGGGACAGGGGTCCAATGAGCAGTTCTTC
d_call: .; clone_size: .; j_call: TRBJ2-1; v_call: TRBV9; cdr3_aa: CASSFSGGGSYNEQFF; cdr3_nt: TGTGCCAGCAGTTTCTCGGGGGGCGGCAGCTACAATGAGCAGTTCTTC
d_call: TRBD1; clone_size: .; j_call: TRBJ2-7; v_call: TRBV29-1; cdr3_aa: CSVRDRGPYEQYF; cdr3_nt: TGCAGCGTCCGGGACAGGGGCCCCTACGAGCAGTACTTC
d_call: .; clone_size: .; j_call: TRBJ2-3; v_call: TRBV9; cdr3_aa: CASSVVDSGGVTDTQYF; cdr3_nt: TGTGCCAGCAGCGTAGTAGATTCGGGCGGGGTCACAGATACGCAGTATTTT
d_call: TRBD1; clone_size: .; j_call: TRBJ2-7; v_call: TRBV28; cdr3_aa: CASSLPPGTGYEQYF; cdr3_nt: TGTGCCAGCAGTTTGCCTCCCGGGACAGGCTACGAGCAGTACTTC
d_call: .; clone_size: .; j_call: TRBJ2-3; v_call: TRBV30; cdr3_aa: CAWSAVADTQYF; cdr3_nt: TGTGCCTGGAGTGCCGTGGCTGATACGCAGTATTTT
d_call: .; clone_size: many; j_call: TRBJ1-2; v_call: TRBV6-6; cdr3_aa: CASRDGGEYNYGYTF; cdr3_nt: TGTGCCAGCAGAGACGGGGGGGAATACAACTATGGCTACACCTTC
d_call: TRBD2; clone_size: once; j_call: TRBJ2-7; v_call: TRBV19; cdr3_aa: CASSGSAGVSYEQYF; cdr3_nt: TGTGCCAGTAGCGGGTCTGCGGGGGTGTCCTACGAGCAGTACTTC
d_call: .; clone_size: .; j_call: TRBJ2-7; v_call: TRBV5-8; cdr3_aa: CASSPPQRLTFSYEQYF; cdr3_nt: TGTGCCAGCAGCCCTCCCCAGCGACTTACCTTCTCCTACGAGCAGTACTTC
d_call: TRBD1; clone_size: .; j_call: TRBJ2-4; v_call: TRBV5-6; cdr3_aa: CASSLAARQGRDIQYF; cdr3_nt: TGTGCCAGCAGCTTGGCCGCGCGACAGGGAAGGGACATTCAGTACTTC
d_call: .; clone_size: .; j_call: TRBJ2-7; v_call: TRBV9; cdr3_aa: CASSVAFGAGYEQYF; cdr3_nt: TGTGCCAGCAGCGTAGCATTTGGAGCGGGCTACGAGCAGTACTTC
d_call: .; clone_size: medium-sized; j_call: TRBJ1-1; v_call: TRBV4-2; cdr3_aa: CASSQDRRIFAFF; cdr3_nt: TGTGCCAGCAGCCAAGATCGCAGGATTTTTGCTTTCTTT
d_call: .; clone_size: .; j_call: TRBJ1-2; v_call: TRBV19; cdr3_aa: CASSMSGSYGYTF; cdr3_nt: TGTGCCAGTAGTATGTCAGGAAGCTATGGCTACACCTTC
d_call: .; clone_size: .; j_call: TRBJ1-2; v_call: TRBV7-8; cdr3_aa: CASTLTRDRNLF; cdr3_nt: TGTGCCAGCACCCTCACGCGAGATCGTAATCTCTTC
d_call: TRBD1; clone_size: .; j_call: TRBJ1-1; v_call: TRBV6-1; cdr3_aa: CASSGTGPLAGAFF; cdr3_nt: TGTGCCAGCAGTGGGACAGGACCTCTGGCGGGAGCTTTCTTT
d_call: TRBD1; clone_size: once; j_call: TRBJ1-2; v_call: TRBV7-3; cdr3_aa: CASSETGAYGYTF; cdr3_nt: TGTGCCAGCAGCGAGACAGGGGCCTATGGCTACACCTTC
d_call: TRBD2; clone_size: .; j_call: TRBJ2-7; v_call: TRBV7-7; cdr3_aa: CASSLESGGSYEQYF; cdr3_nt: TGTGCCAGCAGCTTAGAATCGGGAGGCTCCTACGAGCAGTACTTC
d_call: .; clone_size: .; j_call: TRBJ2-5; v_call: TRBV6-5; cdr3_aa: CASSYPLSYSQETQYF; cdr3_nt: TGTGCCAGCAGTTACCCCCTTTCCTATAGTCAAGAGACCCAGTACTTC
d_call: .; clone_size: once; j_call: TRBJ2-6; v_call: TRBV11-2; cdr3_aa: CASSSLIIVSGANVLTF; cdr3_nt: TGTGCCAGCAGCTCCCTTATTATAGTCTCTGGGGCCAACGTCCTGACTTTC
d_call: TRBD1; clone_size: .; j_call: TRBJ1-6; v_call: TRBV5-1; cdr3_aa: CASSLGQVNNSPLHF; cdr3_nt: TGCGCCAGCAGCCTGGGACAGGTGAATAATTCACCCCTCCACTTT
d_call: .; clone_size: .; j_call: TRBJ1-5; v_call: TRBV6-1; cdr3_aa: CASRTGPYSNQPQHF; cdr3_nt: TGTGCCAGCAGGACAGGACCCTATAGCAATCAGCCCCAGCATTTT
d_call: .; clone_size: .; j_call: TRBJ2-2; v_call: TRBV7-9; cdr3_aa: CASSLTRNTGELFF; cdr3_nt: TGTGCCAGCAGCTTGACACGCAACACCGGGGAGCTGTTTTTT
d_call: .; clone_size: .; j_call: TRBJ2-7; v_call: TRBV15; cdr3_aa: CATSRDPGYEQYF; cdr3_nt: TGTGCCACCAGCAGAGATCCCGGGTACGAGCAGTACTTC
d_call: TRBD1; clone_size: .; j_call: TRBJ1-6; v_call: TRBV7-9; cdr3_aa: CASSPDRGNSPLHF; cdr3_nt: TGTGCCAGCAGCCCTGACAGGGGAAATTCACCCCTCCACTTT
d_call: TRBD1; clone_size: once; j_call: TRBJ1-2; v_call: TRBV11-2; cdr3_aa: CASSLRDRETNYGYTF; cdr3_nt: TGTGCCAGCAGCCTAAGGGACAGGGAGACTAACTATGGCTACACCTTC